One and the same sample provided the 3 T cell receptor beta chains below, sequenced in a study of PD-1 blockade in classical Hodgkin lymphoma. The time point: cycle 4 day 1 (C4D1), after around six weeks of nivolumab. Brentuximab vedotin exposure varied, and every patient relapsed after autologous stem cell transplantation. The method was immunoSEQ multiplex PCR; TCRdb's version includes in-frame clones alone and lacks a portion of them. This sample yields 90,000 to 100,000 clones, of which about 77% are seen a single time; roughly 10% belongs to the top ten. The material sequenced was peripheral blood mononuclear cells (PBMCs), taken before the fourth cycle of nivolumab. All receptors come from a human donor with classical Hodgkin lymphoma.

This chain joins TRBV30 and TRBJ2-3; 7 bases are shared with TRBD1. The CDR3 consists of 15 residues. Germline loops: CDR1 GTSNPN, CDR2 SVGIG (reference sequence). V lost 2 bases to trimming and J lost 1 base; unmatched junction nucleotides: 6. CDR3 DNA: TGTGCCTGGAGTCCTGACAGGGCGGGCACAGATACGCAGTATTTT. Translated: CAWSPDRAGTDTQYF.

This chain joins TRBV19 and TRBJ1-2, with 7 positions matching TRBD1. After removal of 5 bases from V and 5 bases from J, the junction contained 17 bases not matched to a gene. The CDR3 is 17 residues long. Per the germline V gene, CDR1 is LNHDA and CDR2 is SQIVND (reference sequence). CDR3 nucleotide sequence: TGTGCCAGTAGTTCGCGACAGGGTTACGCCCCGGCGTATGGCTACACCTTC. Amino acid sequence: CASSSRQGYAPAYGYTF. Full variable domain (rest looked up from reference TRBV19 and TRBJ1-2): DGGITQSPKYLFRKEGQNVTLSCEQNLNHDAMYWYRQDPGQGLRLIYYSQIVNDFQKGDIAEGYSVSREKKESFPLTVTSAQKNPTAFYLCASSSRQGYAPAYGYTFGSGTRLTVV.

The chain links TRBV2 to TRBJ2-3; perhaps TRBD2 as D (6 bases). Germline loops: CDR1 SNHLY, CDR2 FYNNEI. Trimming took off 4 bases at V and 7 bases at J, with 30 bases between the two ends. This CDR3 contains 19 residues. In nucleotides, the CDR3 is TGTGCCAGCAGTGTGACTGGGGCGATAGCGGTCCTCACGTCAAATACGCAGTATTTT. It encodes CASSVTGAIAVLTSNTQYF. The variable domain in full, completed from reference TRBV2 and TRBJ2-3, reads EPEVTQTPSHQVTQMGQEVILRCVPISNHLYFYWYRQILGQKVEFLVSFYNNEISEKSEIFDDQFSVERPDGSNFTLKIRSTKLEDSAMYFCASSVTGAIAVLTSNTQYFGPGTRLTVL.